Only one count was recorded for the clone carrying this TCR beta chain. The source of the sample is a study of blood T cell repertoires in COVID-19. Study context: The United States, Italy and Spain provided the acute and convalescent COVID-19 samples. Sources were T cells, B-cell-depleted T cells, or PBMCs; the material itself was cDNA or gDNA.

As handled by the study authors: The authors estimated nucleated cell counts from reference gene primer amplification. Repertoires were generated with immunoSEQ multiplex PCR, while TCRdb's copy carries only in-frame clones and drops some. V and J calls and clone size are copied from that table; D and trimming were computed from the DNA. The repertoire consists of fewer than 200,000 clones, with roughly 87% occurring once and the leading ten covering about 2.1%. This clonotype was obtained from a man aged 18 to 35 who had recovered from COVID-19. Sequenced sample: peripheral blood.

For the CDR3, the DNA is TGTGCCAGCAGTTCCACGGCTCTCAGGGAGCAGTACTTC. Protein product: CASSSTALREQYF. The chain carries TRBV28 and TRBJ2-7; D unclear. Germline V CDR1 and CDR2: MDHEN, SYDVKM. The CDR3 is 13 amino acids. V was trimmed by 4 bases and J by 7 bases, leaving 14 bases between them.